The T cell receptor beta chain described here comes from a study of blood T cells in healthy people across ages. The germline V gene encodes CDR1 DFQATT and CDR2 SNEGSKA (reference sequence). The CDR3 has 15 residues. Trimming took 0 bases from V and 6 from J, leaving 14 bases between them. The authors ran a second PCR of about 6 to 11 cycles using a sample-barcoded 5' primer and a J-beta primer mix. TCRdb recomputed calls from the 5' RACE reads with MiXCR, one row per CDR3 protein. Seen here are under 1 million distinct CDR3 sequences, under 45% observed once, and the top ten hold around 21%. Input material: blood. This chain uses TRBV20-1 with TRBJ1-4; no clear D. The clonotype comes from a man between 60 and 75 years old in good health. CDR3 in DNA: TGCAGTGCTAGAGATCCTCCGTCAGGCGATGAAAAACTGTTTTTT. It specifies CSARDPPSGDEKLFF.